One sample yielded the 10 T cell receptor beta chains listed below, sequenced in a study of T-cell reconstitution after alpha-beta-depleted transplantation in children. Preparation of the TCRbeta library was carried out with unique molecular identifiers. TCRdb called the PCR reads again in MiXCR, with one record for every CDR3 protein. The sample has approximately 110,000 distinct CDR3 sequences, 9% to 12% seen once. Source: PBMCs, taken before TCRalphabeta/CD19-depleted stem cell transplant. These receptor sequences come from a boy aged 2-9 years with acute lymphoblastic leukemia, due to receive a stem cell transplant.

This clonotype was counted only a few times. This rearrangement joins TRBV20-1 to TRBJ2-5; the match to TRBD1 covers 8 bases. The CDR3 contains 14 residues. CDR1 and CDR2 from the germline V gene are DFQATT and SNEGSKA (reference sequence). The J segment lost 4 bases and the V segment lost 7 bases, leaving 11 bases of the junction unmatched. The CDR3 sequence is CSVPARGQVETQYF. CDR3 coding DNA: TGCAGTGTCCCGGCCAGGGGGCAGGTAGAGACCCAGTACTTC.

In its sample, this clonotype was seen a few times. This chain uses TRBV12-3 or TRBV12-4 with TRBJ2-1, with 8 bases lining up with TRBD2. The V gene end was trimmed by 3 bases and the J gene end by 0 bases; junction bases not matched to a gene: 13. This CDR3 has 19 residues. CDR3 DNA sequence: TGTGCCAGCAGTTTTTATTATCTAGCGGGTGAATTCTCCTACAATGAGCAGTTCTTC. Amino acid sequence: CASSFYYLAGEFSYNEQFF.

This clonotype was found a few times. The chain uses TRBV5-1 and TRBJ1-5, with D unresolved. The ends were cut back, 0 bases at V and 5 bases at J, with 9 bases in the middle. Per germline, CDR1 SGHRS and CDR2 YFSETQ. This CDR3 contains 14 residues. The chain's CDR3 is CASSLDSTYQPQHF. The CDR3 nucleotides are TGCGCCAGCAGCTTGGACAGTACTTATCAGCCCCAGCATTTT. The full variable domain, in which reference TRBV5-1 and TRBJ1-5 provide the parts outside the CDR3, is KAGVTQTPRYLIKTRGQQVTLSCSPISGHRSVSWYQQTPGQGLQFLFEYFSETQRNKGNFPGRFSGRQFSNSRSEMNVSTLELGDSALYLCASSLDSTYQPQHFGDGTRLSIL.

The sample holds a few counts of this clonotype. The chain employs TRBV7-9 and TRBJ2-3; D is unresolved. The germline gives CDR1 SEHNR, CDR2 FQNEAQ (reference sequence). V was cut by 4 bases and J by 6 bases, with 17 bases left in between. The CDR3 consists of 15 residues. CDR3 in amino acids: CASSSPSVTGDTQYF. As DNA, the CDR3 is TGTGCCAGCAGCTCGCCTAGTGTGACCGGGGATACGCAGTATTTT.

The J gene is TRBJ2-7, the V gene TRBV7-8; possible D gene TRBD1, 5 bases. The germline gives CDR1 SGHVS, CDR2 FQNEAQ. Trimming stripped 6 bases from V and 1 base from J, with 16 bases between. This CDR3 contains 15 residues. The CDR3 nucleotides are TGTGCCAGCAGTGCGCAGGGTTTGACGTCCTACGAGCAGTACTTC. This translates into CASSAQGLTSYEQYF. The entire variable domain, with the rest obtained from reference TRBV7-8 and TRBJ2-7, is as follows: GAGVSQSPRYKVAKRGQDVALRCDPISGHVSLFWYQQALGQGPEFLTYFQNEAQLDKSGLPSDRFFAERPEGSVSTLKIQRTQQEDSAVYLCASSAQGLTSYEQYFGPGTRLTVT.

This clonotype showed up just a few times. V is TRBV7-8 and J is TRBJ2-5; 7 bases agree with TRBD2. V shed 3 bases and J 1 base; nucleotides not matched to a gene: 5. This CDR3 has 15 amino acids. Germline CDR1 reads SGHVS; CDR2 reads FQNEAQ. CDR3 nucleotides: TGTGCCAGCAGCTTCAAGCGGGACCCCCAAGAGACCCAGTACTTC. Encoded protein: CASSFKRDPQETQYF.

This clonotype was detected only a few times. For the CDR3, the DNA is TGTGCCAGCAGCTTAATGGGGGGAGTGGGGAATGAGCAGTTCTTC. This gives the protein CASSLMGGVGNEQFF. The V and J genes are TRBV7-3 and TRBJ2-1, with D possibly being TRBD2 (6 bases). CDR1 and CDR2 (germline): SGHTA, FQGTGA. The CDR3 sequence is 15 residues long. Trimming took off 1 base at V and 7 bases at J, with 14 bases between the two ends.

This clonotype appeared a few times. The V gene is TRBV12-3 or TRBV12-4, the J gene TRBJ1-4; TRBD1 agrees at 7 bases. The CDR3 runs 14 residues. After removal of 6 bases from V and 11 bases from J, the junction contained 12 bases not matched to a gene. CDR3 protein: CASRSDRASQKLFF. CDR3 DNA sequence: TGTGCCAGCAGATCTGACAGGGCAAGTCAGAAACTGTTTTTT.

In its sample, this clonotype was seen many times. CDR3 region: CASSSVAGSNEQFF. The CDR3 DNA sequence: TGCGCCAGCAGCTCCGTGGCGGGATCGAATGAGCAGTTCTTC. The chain uses TRBV5-1 and TRBJ2-1, with D perhaps matching TRBD2 (6 bases). Trimming stripped 3 bases from V and 7 bases from J, with 14 bases between. The CDR3 sequence is 14 residues long. The V gene's germline CDR1 is SGHRS and CDR2 YFSETQ.

This clonotype was seen more than once but under ten times. The chain recombines TRBV5-1 with TRBJ2-1; D gene uncertain. CDR1 is SGHRS and CDR2 is YFSETQ in the germline V gene. CDR3 length equals 15 residues. The germline V and J ends were trimmed by 1 base and 5 bases, with 13 bases remaining between them. The CDR3: CASSLRPQYNNEQFF. The DNA for the CDR3 is TGCGCCAGCAGCTTGAGGCCGCAGTACAACAATGAGCAGTTCTTC.